The clone carrying this TCR beta chain has a single count. Its matching antigen is unknown. This entry belongs to a study of OX40 agonist ivuxolimab in advanced cancers. The study, taken as a whole, reports: Compared with others, partial responders at 0.1-3.0 mg/kg displayed clonal expansion among the lowest.

Germline values: CDR1 SGHVS, CDR2 FNYEAQ. With V trimmed by 3 bases and J by 0 bases, 5 bases remained unmatched. The length of the CDR3 is 16 residues. Some clones are missing from TCRdb's copy, which holds only in-frame ones; the method was immunoSEQ multiplex PCR. The sample comprises approximately 20,000 clones, around 82% of which are singletons, and approximately 10% rests with the top ten. The sequencing used CD4+ or CD8+ T cells sorted from blood, collected in a trial of the OX40 agonist ivuxolimab. The receptor was derived from an adult with an advanced solid tumor such as melanoma, head and neck, liver or kidney cancer. The rearrangement links TRBV7-6 to TRBJ2-1, with 7 bases fitting TRBD2. CDR3 nucleotide sequence: TGTGCCAGCAGCTTGGCTCTAGCGGACTCCTACAATGAGCAGTTCTTC. Amino acids: CASSLALADSYNEQFF.